A single sample is the source of the 2 T cell receptor beta chains below, sequenced in a study of cytotoxic CD8 clonotypes in ibrutinib-treated CLL. Only in-frame clones appear in the TCRdb table, and some are missing; sequencing was by immunoSEQ multiplex PCR. The repertoire includes 55,000 to 80,000 clones, around nine tenths of them detected once, and 3.1% sits in the top ten. Specimen: PBMCs, collected after 12 months of ibrutinib treatment. The receptors originated from a human donor with chronic lymphocytic leukemia.

This clone was seen a handful of times. The J gene is TRBJ2-7, the V gene TRBV19; TRBD2 matches 11 bases. In germline, CDR1 is LNHDA, CDR2 SQIVND (reference sequence). The trim removed 0 bases at V and 7 bases at J, leaving 14 bases unmatched. This CDR3 contains 18 residues. The chain's CDR3 is CASSIDPIAGGPDEEQYF. DNA of the CDR3: TGTGCCAGTAGTATAGATCCGATAGCGGGAGGGCCGGATGAAGAGCAGTACTTC.

The chain has TRBV7-9 and TRBJ1-2, with 8 nucleotides matching TRBD1. V lost 2 bases, J lost 2 bases, and 10 bases stayed unmatched. The V gene's germline CDR1 is SEHNR and CDR2 FQNEAQ (reference sequence). There are 17 residues in the CDR3. The CDR3 nucleotides read TGTGCCAGCAGCTTACTACAAACCGGGACAGGCAACTATGGCTACACCTTC. Translating it yields CASSLLQTGTGNYGYTF. The full variable domain, rest sourced from reference TRBV7-9 and TRBJ1-2, is DTGVSQNPRHKITKRGQNVTFRCDPISEHNRLYWYRQTLGQGPEFLTYFQNEAQLEKSRLLSDRFSAERPKGSFSTLEIQRTEQGDSAMYLCASSLLQTGTGNYGYTFGSGTRLTVV.